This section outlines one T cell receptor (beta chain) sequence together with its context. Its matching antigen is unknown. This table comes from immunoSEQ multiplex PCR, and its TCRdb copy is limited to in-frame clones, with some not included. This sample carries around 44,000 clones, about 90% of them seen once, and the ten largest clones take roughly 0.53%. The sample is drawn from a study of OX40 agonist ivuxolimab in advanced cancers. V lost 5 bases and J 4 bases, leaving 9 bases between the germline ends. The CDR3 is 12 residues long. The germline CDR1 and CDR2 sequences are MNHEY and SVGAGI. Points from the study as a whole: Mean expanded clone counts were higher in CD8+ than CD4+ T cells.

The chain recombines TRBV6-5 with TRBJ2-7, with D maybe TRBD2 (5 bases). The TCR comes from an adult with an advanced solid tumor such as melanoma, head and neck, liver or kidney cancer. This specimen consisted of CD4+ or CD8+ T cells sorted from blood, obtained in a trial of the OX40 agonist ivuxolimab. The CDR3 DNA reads TGTGCCAGCAGTAGCGGACCATACGAGCAGTACTTC. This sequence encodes CASSSGPYEQYF.